These T cell receptor beta chains were read from a single sample in a study of T-cell memory formation after mild COVID-19. TCRdb recomputed calls from the 5' RACE reads with MiXCR, one row per CDR3 protein. The table records some 450,000 distinct CDR3 sequences, 20% of them present only once. Sequenced material: PBMCs or a T cell subset sorted from them (not recorded which). The receptors were sampled from an adult woman who had mild COVID-19 (a few samples of this study predate the infection). Cell type and time point are not known. CDR3s leave out the opening cysteine and the closing phenylalanine or tryptophan. The D gene is left open where the match is weak.

j_call	d_call	v_call	cdr3_aa
TRBJ2-7	.	TRBV6-5	ASRSWQAYEQY
TRBJ2-5	TRBD1	TRBV5-1	ASGDRGVGETQY
TRBJ2-1	TRBD2	TRBV5-1	ASSPQRGHEQF
TRBJ1-5	TRBD1	TRBV13	ASSLEGPGTGLNQPQH
TRBJ2-7	.	TRBV7-6	ASSLGRGNEQY
TRBJ1-1	.	TRBV7-2	ASSGRDSRDTEAF
TRBJ1-1	.	TRBV5-5	ASSLASWEGLNTEAF
TRBJ2-1	TRBD1	TRBV24-1	ATSGSPKVGTASYNEQF
TRBJ1-2	TRBD1	TRBV3-1	ASSPGDRGNYGYT
TRBJ1-5	.	TRBV19	ASYGGFLNQPQH
TRBJ1-6	.	TRBV7-9	ASSQTTEQGLGVSPLH
TRBJ2-7	.	TRBV20-1	SARGATGLSYEQY
TRBJ2-3	.	TRBV29-1	SVLGGREIRDTQY
TRBJ2-5	TRBD2	TRBV11-3	ASSSRTSQETQY
TRBJ1-1	.	TRBV6-5	ASRNKGGTEAF
TRBJ1-1	.	TRBV12-3/TRBV12-4	ASKKGNTEAF
TRBJ1-4	.	TRBV12-3/TRBV12-4	ASSDGQPGGEKLF
TRBJ2-5	.	TRBV5-1	ASSPGGPRQETQY
TRBJ1-1	.	TRBV12-3/TRBV12-4	ASSMGLEAF
TRBJ2-3	.	TRBV11-2	ASSLSPSDTQY
TRBJ2-3	TRBD2	TRBV12-3/TRBV12-4	ASSPRGLAGTDTQY
TRBJ1-1	.	TRBV20-1	SASAGMNTEAF
TRBJ2-7	.	TRBV7-9	ASSLDEDYEQY
TRBJ2-1	.	TRBV7-2	ASSPRNSSSYNEQF
TRBJ1-4	.	TRBV4-3	DSSQEGGMNEKLF
TRBJ2-1	TRBD2	TRBV5-4	ASSLGAGGNNEQF
TRBJ2-5	TRBD2	TRBV27	ASSSSGGAPETQY
TRBJ2-7	TRBD2	TRBV2	ASGGFLGLAGESGEQY
TRBJ1-1	.	TRBV7-6	ASSLGQSRAEAF
TRBJ2-2	.	TRBV12-3/TRBV12-4	ASSYITALF
TRBJ2-6	TRBD1	TRBV7-8	ASSLDREFSGANVLT
TRBJ2-7	TRBD2	TRBV10-3	AISESGLASYEQY
TRBJ2-7	.	TRBV9	ASSPRHFNEQY
TRBJ1-1	.	TRBV3-1	ASSVGGAWVNTEAF
TRBJ1-2	.	TRBV19	ASSIGGVIANGYT
TRBJ2-1	TRBD2	TRBV4-1	ASSQDRAGDNEQF
TRBJ2-1	TRBD2	TRBV15	ATRSGAGTSYNEQF
TRBJ1-1	.	TRBV5-5	ASSLEGWGTEAF
TRBJ2-1	.	TRBV12-3/TRBV12-4	ASSLEGRGQF
TRBJ2-1	TRBD1	TRBV5-1	ASSLTGDGEQF
TRBJ2-3	TRBD2	TRBV28	ASSTRSGRDTQY
TRBJ2-3	.	TRBV5-1	ASSLAGRGSDTQY